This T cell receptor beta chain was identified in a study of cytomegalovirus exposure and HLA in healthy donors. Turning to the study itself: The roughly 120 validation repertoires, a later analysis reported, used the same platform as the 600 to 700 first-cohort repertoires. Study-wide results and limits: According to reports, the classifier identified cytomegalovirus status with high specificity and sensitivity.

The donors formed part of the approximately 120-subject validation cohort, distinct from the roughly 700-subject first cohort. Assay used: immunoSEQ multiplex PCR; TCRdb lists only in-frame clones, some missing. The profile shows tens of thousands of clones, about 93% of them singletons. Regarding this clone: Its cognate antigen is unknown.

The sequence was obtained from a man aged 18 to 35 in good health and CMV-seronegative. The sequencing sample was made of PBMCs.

CDR3 DNA: TGTGCCAGCAGTGTTCAGGGATACACAGATACGCAGTATTTT. This translates into CASSVQGYTDTQYF. This chain uses TRBV2 with TRBJ2-3; D possibly corresponds to TRBD1 (5 bases). Germline-derived CDR1 and CDR2 are SNHLY and FYNNEI. V lost 4 bases and J 2 bases, leaving 10 bases between the germline ends. The CDR3 runs to 14 residues. Using reference TRBV2 and TRBJ2-3 for the parts outside the CDR3, the full variable domain is EPEVTQTPSHQVTQMGQEVILRCVPISNHLYFYWYRQILGQKVEFLVSFYNNEISEKSEIFDDQFSVERPDGSNFTLKIRSTKLEDSAMYFCASSVQGYTDTQYFGPGTRLTVL.